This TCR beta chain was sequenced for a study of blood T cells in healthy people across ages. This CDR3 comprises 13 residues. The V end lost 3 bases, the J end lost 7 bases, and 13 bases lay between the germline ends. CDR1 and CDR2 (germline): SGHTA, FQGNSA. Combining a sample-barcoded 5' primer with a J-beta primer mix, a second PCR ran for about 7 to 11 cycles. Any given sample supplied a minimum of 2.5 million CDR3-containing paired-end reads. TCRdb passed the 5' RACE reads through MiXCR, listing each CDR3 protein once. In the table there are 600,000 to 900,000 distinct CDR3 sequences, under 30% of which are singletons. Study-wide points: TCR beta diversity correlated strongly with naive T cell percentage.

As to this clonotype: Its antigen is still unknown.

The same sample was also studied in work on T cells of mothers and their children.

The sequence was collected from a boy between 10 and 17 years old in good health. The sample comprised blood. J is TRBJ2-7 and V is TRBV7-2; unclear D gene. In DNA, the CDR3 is TGTGCCAGCAGCTTTCGGGCGGTGGGGGAGCAGTACTTC. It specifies CASSFRAVGEQYF.